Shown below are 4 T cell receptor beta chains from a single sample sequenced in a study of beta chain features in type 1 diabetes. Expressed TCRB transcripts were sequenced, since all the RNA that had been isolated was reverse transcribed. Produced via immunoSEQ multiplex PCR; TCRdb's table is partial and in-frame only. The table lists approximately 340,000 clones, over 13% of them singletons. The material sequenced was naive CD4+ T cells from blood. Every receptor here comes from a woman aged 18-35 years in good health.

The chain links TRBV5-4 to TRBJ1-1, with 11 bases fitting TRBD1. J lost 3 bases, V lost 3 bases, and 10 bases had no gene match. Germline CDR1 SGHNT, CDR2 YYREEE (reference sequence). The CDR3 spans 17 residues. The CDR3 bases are TGTGCCAGCAGCTCAGGACAGGGGGCCCCCTCCTACACTGAAGCTTTCTTT. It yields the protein CASSSGQGAPSYTEAFF.

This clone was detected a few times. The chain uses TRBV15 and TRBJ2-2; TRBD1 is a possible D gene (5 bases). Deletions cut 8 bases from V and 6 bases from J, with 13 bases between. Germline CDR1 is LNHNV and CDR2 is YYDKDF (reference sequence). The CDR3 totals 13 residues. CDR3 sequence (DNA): TGTGCCACCTCGGCAACAGGTTCCGGGGAGCTGTTTTTT. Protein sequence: CATSATGSGELFF.

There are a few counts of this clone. CDR3 sequence (DNA): TGCGCCAGCAGCTTCGGTGTGGAGGGGAGCTACACCTTC. It yields the protein CASSFGVEGSYTF. V usage is TRBV5-1 and J usage is TRBJ1-2; TRBD1 might be the D (5 bases). V was cut by 2 bases and J by 9 bases, with 14 bases left in between. CDR1 is SGHRS and CDR2 is YFSETQ in the germline V gene. The CDR3 spans 13 residues.

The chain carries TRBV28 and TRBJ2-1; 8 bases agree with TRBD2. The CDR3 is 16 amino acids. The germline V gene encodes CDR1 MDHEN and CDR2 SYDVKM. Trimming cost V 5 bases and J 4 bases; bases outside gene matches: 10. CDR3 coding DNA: TGTGCCAGCAGTCCCCTGAGGACTAGCTATTACAATGAGCAGTTCTTC. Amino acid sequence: CASSPLRTSYYNEQFF.